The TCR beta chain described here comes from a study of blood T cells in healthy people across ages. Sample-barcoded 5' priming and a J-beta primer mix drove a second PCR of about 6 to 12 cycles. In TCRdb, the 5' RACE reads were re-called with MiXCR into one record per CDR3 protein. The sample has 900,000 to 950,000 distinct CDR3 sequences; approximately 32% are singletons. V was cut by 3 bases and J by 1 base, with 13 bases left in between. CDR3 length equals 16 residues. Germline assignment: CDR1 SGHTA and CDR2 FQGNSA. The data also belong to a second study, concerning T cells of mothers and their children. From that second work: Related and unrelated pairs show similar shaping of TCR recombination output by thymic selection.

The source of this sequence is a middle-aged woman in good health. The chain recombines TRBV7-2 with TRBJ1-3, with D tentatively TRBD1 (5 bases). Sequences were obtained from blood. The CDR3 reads CASSLTESNSGNTIYF. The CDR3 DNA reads TGTGCCAGCAGCTTGACAGAGTCCAATTCTGGAAACACCATATATTTT.